These 10 T cell receptor beta chains originate from one sample sequenced in a study of T cell changes during pregnancy in multiple sclerosis. Sequencing used immunoSEQ multiplex PCR; TCRdb keeps in-frame clones, though not all of them. This repertoire shows about 100,000 clones, roughly 90% found once; its top ten account for 1.9%. This material consisted of peripheral blood, taken after pregnancy. Source of these receptors: a female donor with multiple sclerosis, enrolled in a pregnancy study.

This chain connects TRBV7-3 to TRBJ2-1; 14 bases match TRBD2. V shed 3 bases and J 7 bases; nucleotides not matched to a gene: 8. CDR1 and CDR2 from the germline V gene are SGHTA and FQGTGA. CDR3 length equals 17 residues. CDR3 sequence reads: CASSLTSGGALRNEQFF. The CDR3 nucleotides are TGTGCCAGCAGCTTGACTAGCGGGGGGGCCTTAAGGAATGAGCAGTTCTTC.

On this clone: Different DNA sequences within this sample yield the same CDR3. The V gene is TRBV19, the J gene TRBJ1-1, with D tentatively TRBD1 (5 bases). CDR3 size: 14 residues. Germline lookup yields CDR1 LNHDA and CDR2 SQIVND (reference sequence). V lost 0 bases and J 1 base, leaving 6 bases between the germline ends. CDR3 coding DNA: TGTGCCAGTAGTATAGACAGGGAGAACACTGAAGCTTTCTTT. This sequence encodes CASSIDRENTEAFF.

The chain has TRBV27 and TRBJ2-1, with 9 bases that match TRBD1. Germline V gene data show CDR1 as MNHEY and CDR2 as SMNVEV (reference sequence). J gave up 7 bases and V 8 bases, and 3 bases lay outside the gene matches. The length of the CDR3 is 12 residues. The CDR3 bases are TGTGCCAGCCACAGGGGGCAAAATGAGCAGTTCTTC. It encodes CASHRGQNEQFF.

The chain recombines TRBV6-1 with TRBJ1-3; D not resolved. V was cut by 8 bases and J by 4 bases, with 15 bases left in between. CDR1 and CDR2 from the germline V gene are MNHNS and SASEGT. The CDR3 contains 14 residues. CDR3 sequence reads: CASLREVFGNTIYF. The CDR3 nucleotides are TGTGCCAGCCTCCGGGAGGTTTTCGGAAACACCATATATTTT.

V gene TRBV4-1 combines with J gene TRBJ2-1; TRBD2 matches 11 bases. Trimming at V came to 2 bases and at J to 4 bases, leaving 4 bases not matched to a gene. CDR3 length: 16 amino acids. Germline V gene sequence: CDR1 MGHRA, CDR2 YSYEKL. CDR3 amino acids: CASSQTSGSVYNEQFF. As DNA, the CDR3 is TGCGCCAGCAGCCAAACTAGCGGGAGTGTATACAATGAGCAGTTCTTC.

The rearrangement uses TRBV6-6 and TRBJ1-6; TRBD1 might be the D (6 bases). Trimming cost V 5 bases and J 9 bases, with 14 bases left between them. The V gene's germline CDR1 is MNHNY and CDR2 SVGAGI (reference sequence). There are 14 residues in the CDR3. In DNA, the CDR3 is TGTGCCAGCAGTACAGGACAGTTTGGTTCACCCCTCCACTTT. It translates to CASSTGQFGSPLHF.

The V and J genes are TRBV28 and TRBJ2-3; possibly TRBD1 for D (5 bases). The CDR3 length is 17 residues. The V gene's germline CDR1 is MDHEN and CDR2 SYDVKM. V was clipped by 7 bases and J by 1 base, with 21 bases between them. This CDR3 reads CASTRQGGIRGTDTQYF. Written as DNA, the CDR3 is TGTGCCAGCACACGGCAGGGCGGAATTCGGGGCACAGATACGCAGTATTTT.

The gene calls are TRBV19 and TRBJ1-6; 7 nucleotides match TRBD1. The CDR3 has 16 residues. The V and J ends lost 7 bases and 14 bases, in that order; junction bases with no gene match: 20. Germline loops: CDR1 LNHDA, CDR2 SQIVND (reference sequence). The CDR3: CASKISRGQTQGSLHF. The DNA for the CDR3 is TGTGCCAGTAAAATTTCGCGGGGACAGACCCAAGGATCCCTCCACTTT. The full variable domain, completed using reference TRBV19 and TRBJ1-6, is DGGITQSPKYLFRKEGQNVTLSCEQNLNHDAMYWYRQDPGQGLRLIYYSQIVNDFQKGDIAEGYSVSREKKESFPLTVTSAQKNPTAFYLCASKISRGQTQGSLHFGNGTRLTVT.

This chain links TRBV6-1 with TRBJ2-2, with 10 nucleotides matching TRBD2. After removal of 1 base from V and 6 bases from J, the junction contained 5 bases not matched to a gene. CDR3 length: 16 amino acids. CDR1 is MNHNS, CDR2 SASEGT, per germline. The CDR3 bases are TGTGCCAGCAGTGAAGAAGCGGGGGGGCCTTCCGGGGAGCTGTTTTTT. It specifies CASSEEAGGPSGELFF.

V is TRBV29-1 and J is TRBJ1-1; TRBD1 might be the D (5 bases). V gave up 4 bases and J gave up 4 bases, with 10 bases separating them. The CDR3 runs 12 residues. From germline, CDR1 is SQVTM and CDR2 ANQGSEA. The CDR3 sequence: CSVGAGPTEAFF. CDR3 coding DNA: TGCAGCGTTGGGGCAGGGCCCACTGAAGCTTTCTTT.